This TCR beta chain stems from a study of identical twins. Only healthy Caucasians were included as donors. This clonotype was found a few times. What it binds is unknown. TCRdb reanalysed the 5' RACE reads using MiXCR and keeps one entry per CDR3 protein. The sample consists of about 530,000 distinct CDR3 sequences, around 15% of them appearing once. Study-wide results and caveats: Surplus twin overlap in beta out-of-frame sequences was less pronounced. Partial confounding of zero-insertion analyses by invariant MAIT and iNKT cells was possible.

The CDR3 has 17 residues. V lost 1 base, J lost 4 bases, and 17 bases lay in between. These same data were also listed under a study on yellow fever vaccine responses in identical twins.

The rearrangement links TRBV12-3 or TRBV12-4 to TRBJ2-1, with D possibly being TRBD2 (5 bases). The sequence derives from a woman under 30 in good health. Sequencing used CD4+ T cells sorted from blood. DNA for the CDR3: TGTGCCAGCAGTTTAGAAGCACTACTAGGGCTATACAATGAGCAGTTCTTC. Residues: CASSLEALLGLYNEQFF.